This T cell receptor beta chain came from a study of cytomegalovirus exposure and HLA in healthy donors. Background on the study: The roughly 110 validation repertoires matched the roughly 630 first-cohort repertoires in platform, a later analysis reported.

CDR1 SNHLY and CDR2 FYNNEI come from the germline V gene. V was clipped by 6 bases and J by 7 bases; unmatched bases: 8. The CDR3 is 15 residues long. About this clone itself: Its antigen remains unidentified.

Study observations and caveats: The TCR clusters that emerged in the first cohort tended, a later analysis found, to co-occur in the 95 to 150 validation repertoires. Whilst most TCR sequences proved rare, a subset of public TCRs occurred across many donors. Cytomegalovirus-associated TCR beta chains were listed, numbering 150 to 200.

Using immunoSEQ multiplex PCR, the repertoire was profiled, and TCRdb retains in-frame clones only, with some absent. The sample lists over 60,000 clones; roughly 95% were seen once. This TCR was recovered from a woman aged 18-30 years in good health and CMV-seropositive. The sample consisted of PBMCs. The V call is TRBV2, the J call TRBJ1-5; 11 bases are a match to TRBD1. The CDR3 DNA follows: TGTGCCAGCAGGGGCGGACAGGGGGCGGGGCAGCCCCAGCATTTT. Its translation: CASRGGQGAGQPQHF.